The clone carrying this T cell receptor (beta chain) was seen ten or more times. From RNA transcripts, TCR beta CDR3 regions were amplified. Carried out on the TCR CDR3, a first-round RT-PCR used the HTBI primer set. A single record per CDR3 protein comes from TCRdb applying MiXCR to the multiplex PCR reads. The data hold 300,000 to 350,000 distinct CDR3 sequences, with roughly 20% observed a single time. The data were obtained in a study of T cells in Graves' hyperthyroidism and ophthalmopathy. Turning to the study itself: It was at initial diagnosis, before any treatment, that peripheral blood was collected.

The CDR3 extends over 14 amino acids. Germline V gene lookup returns CDR1 SEHNR and CDR2 FQNEAQ (reference sequence). V lost 4 bases and J lost 2, with 11 bases in between. Diagnostic assessment was based on clinical symptoms, serum thyroxine and TRAb, thyroid ultrasound and orbital computed tomography. Extraction of PBMCs used roughly 9.3 ml of fresh peripheral blood. The specimen sequenced was blood. The source is a woman between 40 and 55 years old with Graves' ophthalmopathy. The genes are TRBV7-9 and TRBJ2-5; D is perhaps TRBD2 (6 bases). The CDR3 loop reads CASSYLASQETQYF. The CDR3 DNA follows: TGTGCCAGCAGCTATCTAGCGTCTCAAGAGACCCAGTACTTC.